Listed below are T cell receptor beta chains from one sample, sequenced in a study of blood T cells in healthy people across ages. Each CDR3 protein is one row after TCRdb ran MiXCR on the 5' RACE reads. Altogether about 1,800,000 distinct CDR3 sequences are present, roughly 30% being singletons, with the ten largest covering 7.7%. Sequencing was carried out using blood. These receptors were obtained from a woman in her thirties in good health. The conserved cysteine and the conserved F or W are not part of the CDR3 here. The D gene is left open where the match is weak.

- TRBJ1-2 TRBV7-2 ASSFAVGGYT
- TRBJ2-2 TRBV7-2 ASSSGPERGTGELF
- TRBJ2-4 TRBV21-1 ASSKEERGLAKNIQY
TRBD1 TRBJ2-7 TRBV20-1 SATRDSRYEQY
TRBD1 TRBJ2-7 TRBV29-1 SVAVDRGLSYEQY
- TRBJ2-1 TRBV20-1 SARRGTEPKF
TRBD2 TRBJ2-1 TRBV7-2 ASSFGTSGRNNEQF
TRBD2 TRBJ2-2 TRBV9 ASGGLAGGDGELF
- TRBJ2-7 TRBV4-1 ASGQVVGPDSYYEQY
- TRBJ2-7 TRBV5-1 ASSLVGPRDGAYEQY
TRBD2 TRBJ2-7 TRBV7-9 ASSLWPGEAGRTYEQY
- TRBJ1-1 TRBV9 ASSVGRAPNTEAF